A selection of T cell receptor beta chains follows, all from one sample in a study of T cells in Graves' hyperthyroidism and ophthalmopathy. TCRdb passed the multiplex PCR reads through MiXCR, listing each CDR3 protein once. The repertoire holds about 520,000 distinct CDR3 sequences, with around 21% as singletons. Material: blood. The receptors stem from a man younger than 35 with Graves' hyperthyroidism. Both conserved end residues are part of each CDR3. A D gene is named only where the DNA matches it firmly. Clone size appears in some rows only: once, few, many, or a class for an expanded clone.

>NA|many|15|TRBJ2-4|TRBV11-2
TGTGCCAGCAGCCCTCAGGGACAACCCAAAAACATTCAGTACTTC
CASSPQGQPKNIQYF
>TRBD1|many|14|TRBJ1-3|TRBV29-1
TGCAGCGTCGGCCGGGACAGGGGATATGACACCATATATTTT
CSVGRDRGYDTIYF
>TRBD2|NA|15|TRBJ2-5|TRBV7-8
TGTGCCAGCAGGCCGGGACTAGCGGCTCAAGAGACCCAGTACTTC
CASRPGLAAQETQYF
>NA|many|14|TRBJ1-1|TRBV20-1
TGCAGTGCTAGAGAGGTAGGGCGGGACACTGAAGCTTTCTTT
CSAREVGRDTEAFF
>NA|many|13|TRBJ1-2|TRBV7-9
TGTGCCAGCACCGACAGCCTGAACTATGGCTACACCTTC
CASTDSLNYGYTF
>TRBD1|many|15|TRBJ2-5|TRBV7-8
TGTGCCAGCAGCTTAACCGGGACAGGGGTAGAGACCCAGTACTTC
CASSLTGTGVETQYF
>NA|many|19|TRBJ2-7|TRBV9
TGTGCCAGCAGTCCAGAGGGGGTTCAGATACCTACGAGCAGAACTGAGCAGTACTTC
CASSPEGVQIPTSRTEQYF
>NA|NA|13|TRBJ2-2|TRBV27
TGTGCCAGCAGACAACTAAACACCGGGGAGCTGTTTTTT
CASRQLNTGELFF
>NA|few|15|TRBJ1-2|TRBV30
TGTGCCTGGACCTCCCCGCTGGGGTTTGACTATGGCTACACCTTC
CAWTSPLGFDYGYTF
>NA|NA|15|TRBJ2-7|TRBV6-1
TGTGCCAGCAGTCCCGGACGGGTTCTAGCCTACGAGCAGTACTTC
CASSPGRVLAYEQYF
>NA|many|14|TRBJ1-1|TRBV6-2/TRBV6-3
TGTGCCAGCAGGGGCCCCACCCTAACCACTGAAGCTTTCTTT
CASRGPTLTTEAFF
>TRBD1|NA|15|TRBJ1-2|TRBV3-1
TGTGCCAGCAGCCCCCCGACAGGGACCTATGGCGGCTACACCTTC
CASSPPTGTYGGYTF
>NA|many|13|TRBJ1-1|TRBV20-1
TGCAGTGTTTCGGGGGGATGGGGCACTGAAGCTTTCTTT
CSVSGGWGTEAFF
>NA|few|13|TRBJ2-5|TRBV24-1
TGTGCCCCCGCTACAGACCTCCAAGAGACCCAGTACTTC
CAPATDLQETQYF
>NA|NA|11|TRBJ2-5|TRBV5-6
TGTGCCAGCAGCTTGTTTGGGACCCAGTACTTC
CASSLFGTQYF
>NA|NA|15|TRBJ1-1|TRBV6-5
TGTGCCAGCAGTTACTCGGCCAGGGTGTCGAGTGAAGCTTTCTTT
CASSYSARVSSEAFF
>NA|NA|13|TRBJ1-1|TRBV6-2/TRBV6-3
TGTGCCAGCAAGGATGACGGGTACACTGAAGCTTTCTTT
CASKDDGYTEAFF
>TRBD2|NA|16|TRBJ2-7|TRBV29-1
TGCAGCGTTGAAGCAGGCGCTAGCGGGCCTTCCTACGAGCAGTACTTC
CSVEAGASGPSYEQYF
>TRBD1|few|14|TRBJ2-7|TRBV5-1
TGCGCCAGCAGCTCGGGACAGGGGGCCTTCGAGCAGTACTTC
CASSSGQGAFEQYF
>NA|many|12|TRBJ1-2|TRBV7-9
TGTGCCAGCAGCGGGGAGAACTATGGCTACACCTTC
CASSGENYGYTF
>TRBD1|few|15|TRBJ1-2|TRBV27
TGTGCCAGCAGTTTCGGGACAGGGGGATTATTCGGCTACACCTTC
CASSFGTGGLFGYTF
>NA|few|14|TRBJ2-4|TRBV7-2
TGTGCCAGCAGCTTCCGGGACGCCCAAAACATTCAGTACTTC
CASSFRDAQNIQYF
>TRBD1|few|15|TRBJ2-5|TRBV6-4
TGTGCCAGCAGTACAGACAGGGGGCGGCAAGAGACCCAGTACTTC
CASSTDRGRQETQYF
>NA|few|14|TRBJ1-3|TRBV2
TGTGCCAGCAGCCGGGCTCAGCCGGGGAACACCATATATTTT
CASSRAQPGNTIYF
>NA|many|13|TRBJ1-1|TRBV20-1
TGCAGTGCTAGACCCAGAAGGGGGGAGGAAGCTTTCTTT
CSARPRRGEEAFF
>TRBD1|many|17|TRBJ2-7|TRBV7-2
TGTGCCAGCAGCTTAAGGACAGGGGTCCTCCTCGGAGACGAGCAGTACTTC
CASSLRTGVLLGDEQYF
>TRBD2|once|16|TRBJ2-7|TRBV11-2
TGTGCCAGCAGCTTTCGGGGCGGACTAGCGGGGTACGAGCAGTACTTC
CASSFRGGLAGYEQYF
>TRBD1|NA|16|TRBJ1-3|TRBV20-1
TGCAGTGCTAGAGATCGGCGGACAGGGTCTGGAAACACCATATATTTT
CSARDRRTGSGNTIYF
>NA|many|16|TRBJ2-7|TRBV5-1
TGCGCCAGCAGCTTCTCCTCCGGGACTGGAGCCTACGAGCAGTACTTC
CASSFSSGTGAYEQYF
>NA|many|14|TRBJ2-7|TRBV5-1
TGCGCCAGCAGCTCAATGGACGCCTCCTACGAGCAGTACTTC
CASSSMDASYEQYF
>NA|few|14|TRBJ2-3|TRBV6-1
TGTGCCAGCAGTGAACCCCTCTCTTCAGATACGCAGTATTTT
CASSEPLSSDTQYF
>TRBD2|few|17|TRBJ2-2|TRBV7-3
TGTGCCAGCAGCTTCCGAGCGGGGGGCCGGAACACCGGGGAGCTGTTTTTT
CASSFRAGGRNTGELFF
>NA|many|16|TRBJ1-1|TRBV7-9
TGTGCCAGCAGCTTAGCGTTCGGGCCCCTGAACACTGAAGCTTTCTTT
CASSLAFGPLNTEAFF
>NA|few|16|TRBJ2-7|TRBV30
TGTGCCTGGAGCCCCCCAAGGCGGAGATCCGCCTACGAGCAGTACTTC
CAWSPPRRRSAYEQYF
>NA|many|13|TRBJ2-5|TRBV6-2/TRBV6-3
TGTGCCAGCAGTTTCTACCACGGGGAGACCCAGTACTTC
CASSFYHGETQYF
>TRBD1|many|15|TRBJ1-1|TRBV12-3/TRBV12-4
TGTGCCAGCAGTTTAGGACAGGGGCGTTGGACTGAAGCTTTCTTT
CASSLGQGRWTEAFF
>NA|many|18|TRBJ1-1|TRBV11-2
TGTGCCAGCAGCTTAGATGTATGGACGGCTGACCAGAACACTGAAGCTTTCTTT
CASSLDVWTADQNTEAFF
>NA|NA|12|TRBJ1-2|TRBV20-1
TGCAGTGCAAAAGTCGGATTAGGAGGCTACACCTTC
CSAKVGLGGYTF
>NA|many|14|TRBJ1-1|TRBV5-1
TGCGCCAGCAGCTTGCGAGGGCATGGGACTGAAGCTTTCTTT
CASSLRGHGTEAFF
>NA|many|13|TRBJ2-2|TRBV28
TGTGCCACCCTGGACAGATCCACCGGGGAGCTGTTTTTT
CATLDRSTGELFF
>NA|many|22|TRBJ2-5|TRBV12-5
NA
CASGSWKRPSTSGQAREETQYF
>TRBD1|many|15|TRBJ1-1|TRBV9
TGTGCCAGCAGCGTCAACAGGGGACCGAACACTGAAGCTTTCTTT
CASSVNRGPNTEAFF
>NA|many|17|TRBJ1-2|TRBV7-8
TGTGCCAGCAGCCCCCTAAGGGACCTCGGGGAAAAGTATGGCTACACCTTC
CASSPLRDLGEKYGYTF
>NA|NA|12|TRBJ2-2|TRBV6-1
TGTGCCAGCAGTGGGCTGGGCGGGGAGCTGTTTTTT
CASSGLGGELFF
>NA|many|11|TRBJ1-5|TRBV19
TGTGCCAGTAGTCAAACAGGGCCCCAGCATTTT
CASSQTGPQHF
>NA|NA|13|TRBJ2-5|TRBV4-1
TGCGCCAGCAGCCAAGAGGGGTCGGAGACCCAGTACTTC
CASSQEGSETQYF
>NA|many|14|TRBJ2-2|TRBV12-3/TRBV12-4
TGTGCCAGCAGTTTAGCATGGGGTACCGGGGAGCTGTTTTTT
CASSLAWGTGELFF
>TRBD2|NA|17|TRBJ2-2|TRBV9
TGTGCCAGCAGTAGTACTGGCGGGGGGGTGTATACCGGGGAGCTGTTTTTT
CASSSTGGGVYTGELFF
>TRBD1|many|14|TRBJ1-2|TRBV2
TGTGCCAGCACCGAGGGACAGGATTCTGGCGGCTACACCTTC
CASTEGQDSGGYTF
>NA|NA|19|TRBJ1-2|TRBV5-1
TGCGCCAGCAGCCCGCATTCGAACCCCTCCTTCCAAGCTAACTATGGCTACACCTTC
CASSPHSNPSFQANYGYTF
>TRBD1|many|14|TRBJ1-1|TRBV6-1
TGTGCCAGCAGGGGACAGGGGTGGGTTACTGAAGCTTTCTTT
CASRGQGWVTEAFF
>NA|NA|13|TRBJ2-3|TRBV6-1
TGTGCCAGCGGCAACAGGGCTCCAGATACGCAGTATTTT
CASGNRAPDTQYF
>NA|many|14|TRBJ1-1|TRBV28
TGTGCCAGCAGTTTTCCCAACCGGAACGCTGAAGCTTTCTTT
CASSFPNRNAEAFF
>NA|NA|16|TRBJ1-1|TRBV6-4
TGTGCCAGCAGTGACCCCCAAGGGGTTAAGAACACTGAAGCTTTCTTT
CASSDPQGVKNTEAFF